A selection of T cell receptor beta chains follows, all from one sample in a study of blood T cell repertoires in COVID-19. Some clones are missing from TCRdb's copy, which holds only in-frame ones; the method was immunoSEQ multiplex PCR. The data hold around 300,000 clones, with more than 75% observed a single time. The sample consisted of PBMCs or T cells enriched from blood (not recorded which). The receptors here all came from a woman aged 18 to 35 who had recovered from COVID-19. Both conserved end residues are trimmed from each CDR3. D genes are given only for firm matches. A clone size is listed for some rows: how often the clone was seen (once, few, many), or a class if it is expanded.

J | size | D | V | CDR3
TRBJ2-2 | once | TRBD1 | TRBV5-5 | ASSWTGQGVGELF
TRBJ2-7 | . | . | TRBV30 | AWTRSEIAYEQY
TRBJ1-1 | . | TRBD1 | TRBV7-8 | ASRKDRGRAF
TRBJ1-4 | once | TRBD1 | TRBV9 | ASSKEGATNEKLF
TRBJ1-3 | . | . | TRBV10-3 | AISTYQTDSGNTIY
TRBJ2-1 | . | . | TRBV9 | ASSGRDDYNEQF
TRBJ1-2 | . | . | TRBV15 | ATSVAGYGYT
TRBJ2-1 | . | . | TRBV29-1 | SVGGGRGEQF
TRBJ2-1 | . | . | TRBV6-5 | ASRFGIANNEQF
TRBJ2-3 | . | TRBD2 | TRBV27 | ASSRLAGGPTDTQY
TRBJ1-2 | few | TRBD1 | TRBV27 | ASSLVRGELDGYT